The clone carrying this TCR beta chain was counted between two and nine times. Through a sample-barcoded 5' primer and a J-beta primer mix, a second PCR was run for about 6 to 11 cycles. TCRdb used MiXCR to reprocess the 5' RACE reads, holding one entry per CDR3 protein. Found here are some 560,000 distinct CDR3 sequences, about 27% of them singletons; the top ten hold approximately 4%. This entry comes from a study of blood T cells in healthy people across ages. The CDR3 contains 12 residues. Germline V gene sequence: CDR1 LNHDA, CDR2 SQIVND (reference sequence). This sample was shared with a second study, whose subject was T cells of mothers and their children.

The receptor comes from a boy younger than 10 in good health. The chain combines TRBV19 with TRBJ2-5; maybe TRBD2 (5 bases). The better agreement between TRBJ2-1 and the DNA end casts doubt on the J call. The sequencing input was blood. CDR3 sequence: CASSIVGDEQFF. The CDR3 bases are TGTGCCAGTAGTATTGTCGGGGATGAGCAGTTCTTC.